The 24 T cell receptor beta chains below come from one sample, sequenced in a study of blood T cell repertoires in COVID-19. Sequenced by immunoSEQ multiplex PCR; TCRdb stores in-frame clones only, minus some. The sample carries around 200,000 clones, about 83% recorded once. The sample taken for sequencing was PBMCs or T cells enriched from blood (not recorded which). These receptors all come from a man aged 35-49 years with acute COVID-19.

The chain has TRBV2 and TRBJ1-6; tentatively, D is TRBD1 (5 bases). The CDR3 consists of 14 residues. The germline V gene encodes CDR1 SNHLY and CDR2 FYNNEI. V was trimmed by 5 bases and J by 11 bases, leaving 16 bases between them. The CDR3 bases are TGTGCCAGCAGTTACCGGGACTCCTCGCCACCCCTCCACTTT. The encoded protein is CASSYRDSSPPLHF.

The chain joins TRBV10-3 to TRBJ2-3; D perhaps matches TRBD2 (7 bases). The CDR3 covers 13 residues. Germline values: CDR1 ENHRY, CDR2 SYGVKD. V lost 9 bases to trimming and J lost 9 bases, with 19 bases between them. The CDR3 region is CAIQGGEVGTQYF. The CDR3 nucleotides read TGTGCCATACAAGGGGGGGAAGTGGGGACGCAGTATTTT.

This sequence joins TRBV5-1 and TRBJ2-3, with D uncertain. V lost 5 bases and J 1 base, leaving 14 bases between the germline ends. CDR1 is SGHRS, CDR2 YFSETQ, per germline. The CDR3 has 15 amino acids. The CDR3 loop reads CASSGSLGGTDTQYF. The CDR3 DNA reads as TGCGCCAGCAGTGGGTCTCTCGGAGGCACAGATACGCAGTATTTT. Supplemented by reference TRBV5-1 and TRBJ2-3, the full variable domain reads KAGVTQTPRYLIKTRGQQVTLSCSPISGHRSVSWYQQTPGQGLQFLFEYFSETQRNKGNFPGRFSGRQFSNSRSEMNVSTLELGDSALYLCASSGSLGGTDTQYFGPGTRLTVL.

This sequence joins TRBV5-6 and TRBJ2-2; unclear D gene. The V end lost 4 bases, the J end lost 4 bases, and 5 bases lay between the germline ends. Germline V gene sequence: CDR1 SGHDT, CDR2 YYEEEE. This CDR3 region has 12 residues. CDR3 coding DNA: TGTGCCAGCAGCCCACTCACCGGGGAGCTGTTTTTT. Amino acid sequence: CASSPLTGELFF.

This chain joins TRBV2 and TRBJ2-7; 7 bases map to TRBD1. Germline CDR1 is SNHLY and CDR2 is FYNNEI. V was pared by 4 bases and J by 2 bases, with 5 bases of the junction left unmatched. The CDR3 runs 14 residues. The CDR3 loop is CASSVTGDPYEQYF. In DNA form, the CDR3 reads TGTGCCAGCAGTGTTACAGGGGACCCCTACGAGCAGTACTTC.

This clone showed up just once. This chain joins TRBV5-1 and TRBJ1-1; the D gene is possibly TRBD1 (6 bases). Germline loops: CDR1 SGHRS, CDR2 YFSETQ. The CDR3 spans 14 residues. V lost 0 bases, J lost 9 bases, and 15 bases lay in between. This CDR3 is CASSLVRQGSQAFF. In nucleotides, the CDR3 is TGCGCCAGCAGCTTGGTGCGGCAGGGGTCGCAAGCTTTCTTT.

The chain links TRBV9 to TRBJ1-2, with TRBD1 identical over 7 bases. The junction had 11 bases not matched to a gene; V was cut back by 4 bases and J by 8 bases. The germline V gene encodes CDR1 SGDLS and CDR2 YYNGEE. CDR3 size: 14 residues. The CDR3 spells CASSPPQGGVGYTF. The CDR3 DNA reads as TGTGCCAGCAGCCCCCCCCAGGGGGGTGTGGGCTACACCTTC. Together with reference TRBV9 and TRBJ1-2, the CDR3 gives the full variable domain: DSGVTQTPKHLITATGQRVTLRCSPRSGDLSVYWYQQSLDQGLQFLIQYYNGEERAKGNILERFSAQQFPDLHSELNLSSLELGDSALYFCASSPPQGGVGYTFGSGTRLTVV.

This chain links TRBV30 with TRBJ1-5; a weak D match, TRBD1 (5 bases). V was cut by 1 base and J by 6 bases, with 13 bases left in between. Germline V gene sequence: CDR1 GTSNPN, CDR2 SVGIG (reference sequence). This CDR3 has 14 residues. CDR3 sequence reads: CAWSAQGMGQPQHF. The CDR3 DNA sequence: TGTGCCTGGAGTGCGCAGGGCATGGGTCAGCCCCAGCATTTT.

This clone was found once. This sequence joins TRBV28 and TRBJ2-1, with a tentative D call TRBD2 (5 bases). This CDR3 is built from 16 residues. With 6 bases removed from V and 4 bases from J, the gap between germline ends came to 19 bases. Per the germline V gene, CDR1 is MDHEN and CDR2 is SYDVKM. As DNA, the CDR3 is TGTGCCAGCAGGGATGCGACTCGACGGGAATACAATGAGCAGTTCTTC. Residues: CASRDATRREYNEQFF.

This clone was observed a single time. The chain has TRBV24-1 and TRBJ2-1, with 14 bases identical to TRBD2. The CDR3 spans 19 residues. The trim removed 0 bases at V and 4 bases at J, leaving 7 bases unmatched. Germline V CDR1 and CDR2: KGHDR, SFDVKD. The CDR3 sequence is CATSDLGTSGSGGYNEQFF. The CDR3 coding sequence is TGTGCCACCAGTGATTTGGGGACTAGCGGGAGCGGGGGGTACAATGAGCAGTTCTTC.

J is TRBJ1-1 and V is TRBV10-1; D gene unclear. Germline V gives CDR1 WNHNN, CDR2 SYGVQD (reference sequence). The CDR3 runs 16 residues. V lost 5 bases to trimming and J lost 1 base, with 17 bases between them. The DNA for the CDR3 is TGCGCCAGCAGTACCCCCAGAGGGAAAAGGAACACTGAAGCTTTCTTT. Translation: CASSTPRGKRNTEAFF.

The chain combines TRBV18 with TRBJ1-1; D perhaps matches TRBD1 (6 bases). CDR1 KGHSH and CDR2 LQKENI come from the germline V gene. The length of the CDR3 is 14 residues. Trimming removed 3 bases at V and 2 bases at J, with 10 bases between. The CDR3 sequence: CASSPFGGNTEAFF. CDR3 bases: TGTGCCAGCTCACCCTTTGGGGGCAACACTGAAGCTTTCTTT.

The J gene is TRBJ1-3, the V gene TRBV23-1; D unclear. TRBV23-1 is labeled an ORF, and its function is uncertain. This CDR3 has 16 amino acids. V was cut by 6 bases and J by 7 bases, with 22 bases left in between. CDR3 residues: CASSPLSGRPVNTIYF. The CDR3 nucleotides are TGCGCCAGCAGCCCATTGAGTGGCAGGCCCGTGAACACCATATATTTT.

The CDR3 nucleotides read TGCGCCACCTCGACCCAGGAAGACACTGAAGCTTTCTTT. Residues: CATSTQEDTEAFF. The chain is built from TRBV5-1 and TRBJ1-1; no reliable D call. Trimming pared 9 bases from V and 3 bases from J, leaving 15 bases between. The CDR3 loop spans 13 amino acids. Germline V gives CDR1 SGHRS, CDR2 YFSETQ.

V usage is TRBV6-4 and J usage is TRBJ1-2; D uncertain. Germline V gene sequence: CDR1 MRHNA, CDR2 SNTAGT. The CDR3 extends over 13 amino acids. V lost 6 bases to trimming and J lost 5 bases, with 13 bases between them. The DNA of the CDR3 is TGTGCCAGCAGGAGTAAAGAGGGATATGGCTACACCTTC. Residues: CASRSKEGYGYTF.

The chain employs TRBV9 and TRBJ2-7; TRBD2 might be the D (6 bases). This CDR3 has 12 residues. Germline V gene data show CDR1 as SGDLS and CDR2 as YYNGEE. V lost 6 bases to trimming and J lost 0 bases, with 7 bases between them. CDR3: CASTGSSYEQYF. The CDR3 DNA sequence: TGTGCCAGCACCGGGAGCTCCTACGAGCAGTACTTC.

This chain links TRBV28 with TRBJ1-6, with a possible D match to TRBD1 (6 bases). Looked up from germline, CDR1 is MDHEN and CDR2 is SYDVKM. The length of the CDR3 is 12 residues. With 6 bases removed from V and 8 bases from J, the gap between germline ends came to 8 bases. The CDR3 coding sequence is TGTGCCAGCAGCCCAGGGGATTCACCCCTCCACTTT. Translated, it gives CASSPGDSPLHF. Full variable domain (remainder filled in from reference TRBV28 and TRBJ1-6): DVKVTQSSRYLVKRTGEKVFLECVQDMDHENMFWYRQDPGLGLRLIYFSYDVKMKEKGDIPEGYSVSREKKERFSLILESASTNQTSMYLCASSPGDSPLHFGNGTRLTVT.

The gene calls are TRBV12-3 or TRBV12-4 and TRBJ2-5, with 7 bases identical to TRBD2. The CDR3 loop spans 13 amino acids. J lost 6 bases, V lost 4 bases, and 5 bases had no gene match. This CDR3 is CASSSQTSQTQYF. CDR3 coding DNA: TGTGCCAGCAGTTCTCAGACTAGCCAGACCCAGTACTTC.

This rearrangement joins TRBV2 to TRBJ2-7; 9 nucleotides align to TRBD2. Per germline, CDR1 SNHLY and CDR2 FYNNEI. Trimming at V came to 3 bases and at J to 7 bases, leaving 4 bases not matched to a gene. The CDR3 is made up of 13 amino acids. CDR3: CASSEGLAREQYF. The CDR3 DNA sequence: TGTGCCAGCAGTGAGGGACTAGCCAGGGAGCAGTACTTC. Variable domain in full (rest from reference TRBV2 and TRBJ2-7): EPEVTQTPSHQVTQMGQEVILRCVPISNHLYFYWYRQILGQKVEFLVSFYNNEISEKSEIFDDQFSVERPDGSNFTLKIRSTKLEDSAMYFCASSEGLAREQYFGPGTRLTVT.

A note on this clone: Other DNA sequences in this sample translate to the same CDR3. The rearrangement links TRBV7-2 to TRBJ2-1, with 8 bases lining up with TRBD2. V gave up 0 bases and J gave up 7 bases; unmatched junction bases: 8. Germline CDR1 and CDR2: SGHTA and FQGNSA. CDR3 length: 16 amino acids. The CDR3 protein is CASSLASQRERNEQFF. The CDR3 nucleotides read TGTGCCAGCAGCTTAGCGAGCCAGCGGGAGAGGAATGAGCAGTTCTTC.

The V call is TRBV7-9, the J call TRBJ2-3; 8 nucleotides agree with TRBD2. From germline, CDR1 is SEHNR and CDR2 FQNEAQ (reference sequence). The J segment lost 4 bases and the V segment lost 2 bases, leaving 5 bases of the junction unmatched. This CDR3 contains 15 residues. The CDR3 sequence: CASSLFAGGSDTQYF. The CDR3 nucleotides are TGTGCCAGCAGCTTATTTGCGGGAGGTTCAGATACGCAGTATTTT.

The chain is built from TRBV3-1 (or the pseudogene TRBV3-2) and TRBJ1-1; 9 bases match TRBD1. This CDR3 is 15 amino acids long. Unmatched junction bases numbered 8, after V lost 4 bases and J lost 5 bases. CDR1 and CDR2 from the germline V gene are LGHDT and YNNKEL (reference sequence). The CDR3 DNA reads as TGTGCCAGCAGCCCTTACAGGGGGCTAGGGACTGAAGCTTTCTTT. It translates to CASSPYRGLGTEAFF.

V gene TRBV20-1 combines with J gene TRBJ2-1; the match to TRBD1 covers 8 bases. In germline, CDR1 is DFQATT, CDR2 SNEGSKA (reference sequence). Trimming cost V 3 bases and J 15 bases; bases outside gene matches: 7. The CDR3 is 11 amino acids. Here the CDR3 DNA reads TGCAGTGCTAGCCAGAGGACAGGGCGGTTCTTC. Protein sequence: CSASQRTGRFF.

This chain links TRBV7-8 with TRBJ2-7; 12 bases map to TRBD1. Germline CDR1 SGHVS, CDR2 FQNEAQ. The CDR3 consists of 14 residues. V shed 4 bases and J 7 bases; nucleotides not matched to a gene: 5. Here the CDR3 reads CASSWGQGAVEQYF. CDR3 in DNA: TGTGCCAGCAGCTGGGGACAGGGGGCGGTGGAGCAGTACTTC.